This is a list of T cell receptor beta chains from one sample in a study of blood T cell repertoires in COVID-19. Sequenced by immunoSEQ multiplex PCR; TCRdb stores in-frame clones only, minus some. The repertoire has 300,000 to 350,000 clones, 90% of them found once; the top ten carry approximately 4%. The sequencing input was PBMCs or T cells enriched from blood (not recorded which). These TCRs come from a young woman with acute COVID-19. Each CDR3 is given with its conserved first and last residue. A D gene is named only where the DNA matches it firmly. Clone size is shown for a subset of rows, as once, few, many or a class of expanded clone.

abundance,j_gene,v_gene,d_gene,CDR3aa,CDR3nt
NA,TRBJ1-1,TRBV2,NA,CASSEAPGLDTEAFF,TGTGCCAGCAGTGAAGCCCCGGGTTTGGACACTGAAGCTTTCTTT
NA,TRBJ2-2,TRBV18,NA,CASSSTPTGELFF,TGTGCCAGCTCATCAACACCTACCGGGGAGCTGTTTTTT
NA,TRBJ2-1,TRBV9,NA,CASSGLADQKNEQFF,TGTGCCAGCAGCGGCTTAGCGGACCAAAAAAATGAGCAGTTCTTC
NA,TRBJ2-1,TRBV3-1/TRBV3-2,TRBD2,CASSQVVSSGSYNEQFF,TGTGCCAGCAGCCAAGTTGTGAGTAGCGGGTCCTACAATGAGCAGTTCTTC
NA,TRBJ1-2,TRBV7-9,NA,CASTFQDISGYTF,TGTGCCAGCACCTTTCAGGACATAAGCGGCTACACCTTC
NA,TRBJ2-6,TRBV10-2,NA,CASRPQGTGANVLTF,TGCGCCAGCAGGCCCCAGGGAACCGGGGCCAACGTCCTGACTTTC
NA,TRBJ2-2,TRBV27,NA,CASSLRGMNTGELFF,TGTGCCAGCAGTTTACGGGGGATGAACACCGGGGAGCTGTTTTTT
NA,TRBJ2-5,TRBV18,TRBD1,CASSLGQGQETQYF,TGTGCCAGCTCACTAGGACAGGGGCAAGAGACCCAGTACTTC
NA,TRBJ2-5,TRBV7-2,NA,CASSLVVSGGQETQYF,TGTGCCAGCAGCTTAGTAGTTTCCGGGGGGCAGGAGACCCAGTACTTC
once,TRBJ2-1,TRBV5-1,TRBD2,CASSLVGLAGSNEQFF,TGCGCCAGCAGCTTGGTAGGGCTAGCGGGAAGCAATGAGCAGTTCTTC
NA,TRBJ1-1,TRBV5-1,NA,CASSLRGVNTEAFF,TGCGCCAGCAGCCTCAGGGGAGTGAACACTGAAGCTTTCTTT
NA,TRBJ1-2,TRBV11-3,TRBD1,CASQKQGAHGYTF,TGTGCCAGCCAAAAACAGGGGGCACATGGCTACACCTTC
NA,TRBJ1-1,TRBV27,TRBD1,CASSGTESEAFF,TGTGCCAGCTCCGGGACAGAGAGTGAAGCTTTCTTT
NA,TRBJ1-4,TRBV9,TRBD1,CASSVLGQPNEKLFF,TGTGCCAGCAGCGTCTTGGGACAGCCGAATGAAAAACTGTTTTTT
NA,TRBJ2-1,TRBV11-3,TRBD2,CASSHRLAGGGSNEQFF,TGTGCCAGCAGCCATCGACTAGCGGGAGGAGGTAGTAATGAGCAGTTCTTC
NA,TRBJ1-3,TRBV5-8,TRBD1,CASSLIAGGIYSSGNTIYF,TGTGCCAGCAGCTTGATTGCAGGGGGCATTTACAGCTCTGGAAACACCATATATTTT
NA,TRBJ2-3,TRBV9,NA,CASSLNPGDTQYF,TGTGCCAGCAGCCTGAACCCGGGGGATACGCAGTATTTT
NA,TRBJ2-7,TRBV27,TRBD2,CASSPSGRAYEQYF,TGTGCCAGCAGTCCTAGCGGGAGAGCCTACGAGCAGTACTTC
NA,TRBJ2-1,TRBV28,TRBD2,CASSFSAGRSAEQFF,TGTGCCAGCAGTTTCTCAGCGGGAAGAAGCGCTGAGCAGTTCTTC
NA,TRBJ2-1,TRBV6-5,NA,CASRRDNEQFF,TGTGCCAGCCGCCGAGACAATGAGCAGTTCTTC
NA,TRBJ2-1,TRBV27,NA,CASSRYTGSSYNEQFF,TGTGCCAGCAGTCGTTACACAGGGAGCTCCTACAATGAGCAGTTCTTC
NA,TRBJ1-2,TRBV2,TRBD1,CASSDGTGTNYGYTF,TGTGCCAGCAGTGATGGGACAGGGACTAACTATGGCTACACCTTC
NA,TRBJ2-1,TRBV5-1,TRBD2,CASSSWTSGSPYNEQFF,TGCGCCAGCAGCTCCTGGACTAGCGGGAGCCCATACAATGAGCAGTTCTTC
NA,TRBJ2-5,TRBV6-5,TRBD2,CASSPGLAFETQYF,TGTGCCAGCAGTCCGGGACTAGCGTTTGAGACCCAGTACTTC
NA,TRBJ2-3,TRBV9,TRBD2,CASSVETSGGRDTQYF,TGTGCCAGCAGCGTAGAGACTAGCGGGGGCCGAGATACGCAGTATTTT
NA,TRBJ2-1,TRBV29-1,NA,CSVPWGDSGGNEQFF,TGCAGCGTCCCTTGGGGGGACTCTGGGGGAAATGAGCAGTTCTTC
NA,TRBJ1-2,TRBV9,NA,CASSVGTDYGYTF,TGTGCCAGCAGCGTAGGAACAGACTATGGCTACACCTTC
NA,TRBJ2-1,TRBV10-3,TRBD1,CAIRPSTGEVVNEQFF,TGTGCCATCAGACCGTCGACAGGGGAAGTAGTTAATGAGCAGTTCTTC
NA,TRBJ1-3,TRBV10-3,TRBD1,CATGQGMGNTIYF,TGTGCCACTGGACAGGGAATGGGAAACACCATATATTTT
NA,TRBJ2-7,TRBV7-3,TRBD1,CASSRDRADEQYF,TGTGCCAGCAGCCGGGACAGGGCAGACGAGCAGTACTTC
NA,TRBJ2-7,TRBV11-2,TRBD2,CASSLGGLAGPREQYF,TGTGCCAGCAGCTTAGGGGGACTAGCGGGACCCCGGGAGCAGTACTTC
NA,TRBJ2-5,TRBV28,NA,CASSPGGPQETQYF,TGTGCCAGCAGTCCCGGGGGTCCACAAGAGACCCAGTACTTC
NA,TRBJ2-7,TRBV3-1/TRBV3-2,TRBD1,CASSQPRGDRGTYEQYF,TGTGCCAGCAGCCAACCTAGGGGGGACAGGGGAACCTACGAGCAGTACTTC